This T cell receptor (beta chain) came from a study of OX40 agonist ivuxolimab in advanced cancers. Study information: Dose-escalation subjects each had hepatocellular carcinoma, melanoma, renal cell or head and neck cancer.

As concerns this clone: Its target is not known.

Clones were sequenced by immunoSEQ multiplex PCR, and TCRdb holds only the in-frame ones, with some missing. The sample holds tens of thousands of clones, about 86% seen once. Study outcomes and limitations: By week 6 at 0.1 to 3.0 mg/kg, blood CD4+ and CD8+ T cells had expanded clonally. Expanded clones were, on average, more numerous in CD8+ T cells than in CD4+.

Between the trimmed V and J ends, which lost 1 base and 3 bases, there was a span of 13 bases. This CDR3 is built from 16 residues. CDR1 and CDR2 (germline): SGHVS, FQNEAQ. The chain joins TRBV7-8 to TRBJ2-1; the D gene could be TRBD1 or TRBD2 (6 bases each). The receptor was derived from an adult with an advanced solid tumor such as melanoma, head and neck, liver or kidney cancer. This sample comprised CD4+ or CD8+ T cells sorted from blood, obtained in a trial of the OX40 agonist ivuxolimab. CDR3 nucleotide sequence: TGTGCCAGCAGCTTAGGGGGGGCTCGTAACTACAATGAGCAGTTCTTC. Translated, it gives CASSLGGARNYNEQFF.